The present TCR beta chain was sequenced within a study of identical twins. TCRdb re-analysed the 5' RACE reads in MiXCR, keeping a single row per CDR3 protein. The sample has some 230,000 distinct CDR3 sequences, 5.5% to 7.5% seen once; the top ten hold roughly 14%. This clonotype turned up a few times. Its specificity is not known. Overall study results and limits: High-abundance cord blood beta clonotypes had fewer insertions; memory repertoires showed none.

There were only healthy Caucasians among the donors. Trimming pared 0 bases from V and 3 bases from J, leaving 10 bases between. Germline values: CDR1 SGDLS, CDR2 YYNGEE. The CDR3 consists of 15 residues. The same data also went into a second study, on T cells expressing NK-cell markers.

The specimen sequenced was CD8+ T cells sorted from blood. The J gene is TRBJ1-5, the V gene TRBV9; D is perhaps TRBD1 (5 bases). The origin of this receptor is a young woman in good health. CDR3 sequence reads: CASSVEGQINQPQHF. The CDR3 region has the DNA TGTGCCAGCAGCGTAGAGGGGCAGATCAATCAGCCCCAGCATTTT. Full variable domain (remainder filled in from reference TRBV9 and TRBJ1-5): DSGVTQTPKHLITATGQRVTLRCSPRSGDLSVYWYQQSLDQGLQFLIQYYNGEERAKGNILERFSAQQFPDLHSELNLSSLELGDSALYFCASSVEGQINQPQHFGDGTRLSIL.